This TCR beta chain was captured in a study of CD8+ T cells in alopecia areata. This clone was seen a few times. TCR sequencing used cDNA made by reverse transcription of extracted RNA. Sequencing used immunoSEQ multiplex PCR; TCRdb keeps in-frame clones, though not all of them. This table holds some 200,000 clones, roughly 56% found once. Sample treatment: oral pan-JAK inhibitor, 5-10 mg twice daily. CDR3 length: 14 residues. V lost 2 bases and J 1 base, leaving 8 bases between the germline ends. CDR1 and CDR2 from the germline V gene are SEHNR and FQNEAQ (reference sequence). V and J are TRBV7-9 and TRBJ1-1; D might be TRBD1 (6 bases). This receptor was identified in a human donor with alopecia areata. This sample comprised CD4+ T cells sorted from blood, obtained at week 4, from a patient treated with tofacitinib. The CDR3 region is CASSLQGKNTEAFF. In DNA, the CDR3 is TGTGCCAGCAGCTTACAGGGGAAGAACACTGAAGCTTTCTTT.